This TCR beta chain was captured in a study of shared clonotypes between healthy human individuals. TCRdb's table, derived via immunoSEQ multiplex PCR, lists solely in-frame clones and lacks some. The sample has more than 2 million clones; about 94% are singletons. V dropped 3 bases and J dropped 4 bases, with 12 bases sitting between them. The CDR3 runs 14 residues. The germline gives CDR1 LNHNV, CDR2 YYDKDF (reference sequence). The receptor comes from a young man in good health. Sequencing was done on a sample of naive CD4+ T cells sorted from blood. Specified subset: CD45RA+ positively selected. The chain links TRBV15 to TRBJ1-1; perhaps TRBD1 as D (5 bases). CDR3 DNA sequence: TGTGCCACCAGCAGGGACTTTCAGGGCACTGAAGCTTTCTTT. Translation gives CATSRDFQGTEAFF.